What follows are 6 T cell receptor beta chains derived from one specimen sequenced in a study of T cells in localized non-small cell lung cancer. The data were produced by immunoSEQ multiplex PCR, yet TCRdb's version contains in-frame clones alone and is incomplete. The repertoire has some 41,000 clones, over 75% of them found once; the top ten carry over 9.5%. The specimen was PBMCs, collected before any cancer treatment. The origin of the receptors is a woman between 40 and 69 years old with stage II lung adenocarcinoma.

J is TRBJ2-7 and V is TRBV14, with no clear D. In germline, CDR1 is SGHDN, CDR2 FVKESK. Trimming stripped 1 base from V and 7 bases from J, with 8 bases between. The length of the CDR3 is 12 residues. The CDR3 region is CASSQGLVEQYF. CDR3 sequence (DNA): TGTGCCAGCAGCCAAGGGCTGGTAGAGCAGTACTTC. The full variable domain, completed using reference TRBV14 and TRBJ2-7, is EAGVTQFPSHSVIEKGQTVTLRCDPISGHDNLYWYRRVMGKEIKFLLHFVKESKQDESGMPNNRFLAERTGGTYSTLKVQPAELEDSGVYFCASSQGLVEQYFGPGTRLTVT.

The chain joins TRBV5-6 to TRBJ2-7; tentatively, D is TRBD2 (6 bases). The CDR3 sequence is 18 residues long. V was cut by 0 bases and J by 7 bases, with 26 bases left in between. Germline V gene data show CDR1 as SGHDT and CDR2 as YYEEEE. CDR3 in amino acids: CASSLAVVPGRAGTEQYF. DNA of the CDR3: TGTGCCAGCAGCTTGGCGGTGGTACCTGGGCGCGCAGGGACTGAGCAGTACTTC.

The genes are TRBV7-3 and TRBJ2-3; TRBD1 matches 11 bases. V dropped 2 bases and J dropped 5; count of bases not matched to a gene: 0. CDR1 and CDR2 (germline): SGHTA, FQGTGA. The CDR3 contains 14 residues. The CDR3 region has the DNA TGTGCCAGCAGCTTAGGGACAGGGGGAGATACGCAGTATTTT. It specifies CASSLGTGGDTQYF.

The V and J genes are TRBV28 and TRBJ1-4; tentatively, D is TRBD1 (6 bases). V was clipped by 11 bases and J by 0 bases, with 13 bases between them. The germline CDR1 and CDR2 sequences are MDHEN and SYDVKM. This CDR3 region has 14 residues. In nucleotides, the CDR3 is TGTGCCTCGGGGGGCCCTGCAACTAATGAAAAACTGTTTTTT. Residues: CASGGPATNEKLFF.

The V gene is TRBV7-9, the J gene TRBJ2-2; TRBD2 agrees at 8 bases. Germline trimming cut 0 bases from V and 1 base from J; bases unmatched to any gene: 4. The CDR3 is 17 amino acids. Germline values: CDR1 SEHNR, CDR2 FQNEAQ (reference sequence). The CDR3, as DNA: TGTGCCAGCAGCTTAGCGGACGCGGGGGGGAACACCGGGGAGCTGTTTTTT. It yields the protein CASSLADAGGNTGELFF.

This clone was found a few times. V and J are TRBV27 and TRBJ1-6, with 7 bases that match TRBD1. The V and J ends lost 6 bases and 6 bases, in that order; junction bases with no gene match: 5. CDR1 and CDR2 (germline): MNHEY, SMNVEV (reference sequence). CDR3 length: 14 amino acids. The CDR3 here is CASRSGTVNSPLHF. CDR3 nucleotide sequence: TGTGCCAGCAGATCTGGGACAGTTAATTCACCCCTCCACTTT.